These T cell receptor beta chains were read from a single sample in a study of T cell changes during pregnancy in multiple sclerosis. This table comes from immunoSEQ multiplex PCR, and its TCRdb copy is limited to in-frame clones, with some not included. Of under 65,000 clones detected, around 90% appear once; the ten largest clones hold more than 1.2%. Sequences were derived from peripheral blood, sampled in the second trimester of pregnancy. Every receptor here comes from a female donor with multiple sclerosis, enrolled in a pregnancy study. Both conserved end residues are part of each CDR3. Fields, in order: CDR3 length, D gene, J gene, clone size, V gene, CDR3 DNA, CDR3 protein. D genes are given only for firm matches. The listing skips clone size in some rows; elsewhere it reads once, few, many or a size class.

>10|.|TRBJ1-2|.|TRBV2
TGTGCCATCGGACAGTATGGCTACACCTTC
CAIGQYGYTF
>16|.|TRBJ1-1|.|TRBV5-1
TGCGCCAGCAGCTTGGCGCAGTCCCGCATGAACACTGAAGCTTTCTTT
CASSLAQSRMNTEAFF
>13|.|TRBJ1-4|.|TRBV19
TGTGCCAGCGTGGGACTGAGCAATGAAAAACTGTTTTTT
CASVGLSNEKLFF
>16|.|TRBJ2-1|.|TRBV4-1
TGCGCCAGCAGCCAAGTACGACTAGTCCGAGGCAATGAGCAGTTCTTC
CASSQVRLVRGNEQFF
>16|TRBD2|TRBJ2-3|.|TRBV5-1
TGCGCCAGCAGCTCGGCTGGGACTAGCGGCACAGATACGCAGTATTTT
CASSSAGTSGTDTQYF
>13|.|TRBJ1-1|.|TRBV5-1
TGCGCCAGCAGCTTGTTAGAGGGGGCTGAAGCTTTCTTT
CASSLLEGAEAFF
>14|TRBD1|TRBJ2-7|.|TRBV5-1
TGCGCCAGCAGCTCGGGGACAGTGGGTTTCGAGCAGTACTTC
CASSSGTVGFEQYF
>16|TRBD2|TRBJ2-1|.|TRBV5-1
TGCGCCAGCAGTGGATCTAGCGGGTATACCTACAATGAGCAGTTCTTC
CASSGSSGYTYNEQFF
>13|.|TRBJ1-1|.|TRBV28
TGTGCCAGCAGGGCAGGGGAGGGAACTGAAGCTTTCTTT
CASRAGEGTEAFF
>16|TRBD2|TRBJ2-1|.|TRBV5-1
TGCGCCAGCAGCTTAGACCCTAGCGGGGGGGGTTTTGAGCAGTTCTTC
CASSLDPSGGGFEQFF
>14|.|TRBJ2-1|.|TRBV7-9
TGTGCCAGCAGCCCTAGTAGCTCCTACAATGAGCAGTTCTTC
CASSPSSSYNEQFF
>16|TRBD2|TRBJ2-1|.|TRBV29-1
TGCAGCGTTCGGGGGCTTCTAGCGGGAGGGTACAATGAGCAGTTCTTC
CSVRGLLAGGYNEQFF
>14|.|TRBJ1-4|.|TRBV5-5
TGTGCCAGCAGCTTCGAGCTAACTAATGAAAAACTGTTTTTT
CASSFELTNEKLFF
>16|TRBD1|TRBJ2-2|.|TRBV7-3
TGTGCCAGCAGCTCCGACAGGGCCGTAGGGGGCGGGGAGCTGTTTTTT
CASSSDRAVGGGELFF
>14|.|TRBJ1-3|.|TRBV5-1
TGCGCCAGCAGCTTGGAAGGGGCCTTGGACACCATATATTTT
CASSLEGALDTIYF
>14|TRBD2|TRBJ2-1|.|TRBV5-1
TGCGCCAGTAGGACTAGCTCCTTCTACAATGAGCAGTTCTTC
CASRTSSFYNEQFF
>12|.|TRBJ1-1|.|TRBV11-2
TGTGCCAGCAGCTTAGGGCCCCTGGGCGCTTTCTTT
CASSLGPLGAFF
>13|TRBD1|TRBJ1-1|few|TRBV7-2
TGTGCCAGCAGCAACTCAGGGGGCCCGGAAGCTTTCTTT
CASSNSGGPEAFF
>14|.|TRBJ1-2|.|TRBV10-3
TGTGCCATCAGTGAGTCGGGGGGGTCGGCTGGCTACACCTTC
CAISESGGSAGYTF
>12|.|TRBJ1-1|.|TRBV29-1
TGCAGCGTTGAGCGGCTGAACACTGAAGCTTTCTTT
CSVERLNTEAFF
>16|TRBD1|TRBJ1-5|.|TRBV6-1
TGTGCCAGCAGTGAAGCGGCAGGGGGCGCGGGTCAGCCCCAGCATTTT
CASSEAAGGAGQPQHF
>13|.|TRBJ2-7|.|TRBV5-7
TGTGCCAGCAGCTTGGAGGCAGGGCTCGAGCAGTACTTC
CASSLEAGLEQYF
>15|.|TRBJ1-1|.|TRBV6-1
TGTGCCAGCACAACGATTTGGGGCCTGAACACTGAAGCTTTCTTT
CASTTIWGLNTEAFF
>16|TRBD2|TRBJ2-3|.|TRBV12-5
TGTGCTAGTGGTGTCCCTAGCGGGAGTTGGCCAGATACGCAGTATTTT
CASGVPSGSWPDTQYF
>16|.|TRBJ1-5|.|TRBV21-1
TGTGCCAGCAGCTTCCCGGACAGGGATAGGGATCAGCCCCAGCATTTT
CASSFPDRDRDQPQHF
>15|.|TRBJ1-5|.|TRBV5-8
TGTGCCAGCAGCCAACCTTGGGCCGTCAATCAGCCCCAGCATTTT
CASSQPWAVNQPQHF
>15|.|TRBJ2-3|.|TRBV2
TGTGCCAGCAGTGGATTAGCAGCTAGCACAGATACGCAGTATTTT
CASSGLAASTDTQYF
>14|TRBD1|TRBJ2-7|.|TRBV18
TGTGCCAGCTCACCAGACAGGGCCCCCTACGAGCAGTACTTC
CASSPDRAPYEQYF
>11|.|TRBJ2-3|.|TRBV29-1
TGCAGCGGGAGTCGCACAGATACGCAGTATTTT
CSGSRTDTQYF
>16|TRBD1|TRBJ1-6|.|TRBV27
TGTGCCAGCAGTTTATTCTTCGGGACAGGGAATTCACCCCTCCACTTT
CASSLFFGTGNSPLHF
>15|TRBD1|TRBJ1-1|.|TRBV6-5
TGTGCCAGCACTTCACACAGGGGATTGGTCACTGAAGCTTTCTTT
CASTSHRGLVTEAFF
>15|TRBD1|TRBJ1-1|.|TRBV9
TGTGCCAGCAGCGTTACGACAGGGAGTGGAACTGAAGCTTTCTTT
CASSVTTGSGTEAFF
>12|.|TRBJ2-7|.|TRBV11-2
TGTGCCAGCAGCCTTACAGCCTACGAGCAGTACTTC
CASSLTAYEQYF
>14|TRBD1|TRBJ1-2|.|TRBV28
TGTGCCAGCACCGGGACAGAGATGAACTATGGCTACACCTTC
CASTGTEMNYGYTF
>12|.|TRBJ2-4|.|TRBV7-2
TGTGCCAGCAGCGCCCGGGGAAACATTCAGTACTTC
CASSARGNIQYF
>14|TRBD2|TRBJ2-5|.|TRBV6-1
TGTGCCAGCAGTGAACAGGGAGGGCAAGAGACCCAGTACTTC
CASSEQGGQETQYF
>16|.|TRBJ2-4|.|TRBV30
TGTGCCTGGAGCCCCCGTGGCGGGACTTCCGGGACCATTCAGTACTTC
CAWSPRGGTSGTIQYF
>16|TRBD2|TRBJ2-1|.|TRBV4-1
TGCGCCAGCAGCCAAGGGACTAGCGGGAGTGTCTATGAGCAGTTCTTC
CASSQGTSGSVYEQFF
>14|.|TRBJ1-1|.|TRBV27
TGTGCCAGCAGTTCCCCCAGTGCGAACACTGAAGCTTTCTTT
CASSSPSANTEAFF
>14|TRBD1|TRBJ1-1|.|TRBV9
TGTGCCAGCAGCTCGAGGACAGGGGTCACTGAAGCTTTCTTT
CASSSRTGVTEAFF
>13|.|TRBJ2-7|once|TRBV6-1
TGTGCCAGCGGAGAGACTAGTTCATACGAGCAGTACTTC
CASGETSSYEQYF
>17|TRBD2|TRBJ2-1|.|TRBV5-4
TGTGCCAGCAGCTTGGGGAGCGGGAGCACCGTGGACAATGAGCAGTTCTTC
CASSLGSGSTVDNEQFF
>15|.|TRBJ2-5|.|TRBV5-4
TGTGCCAGCAGCTCCGCACTGGGCCCCCAAGAGACCCAGTACTTC
CASSSALGPQETQYF
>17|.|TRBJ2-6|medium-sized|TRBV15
TGTGCCACCAGCCCGGGACAACCGAACTCTGGGGCCAACGTCCTGACTTTC
CATSPGQPNSGANVLTF
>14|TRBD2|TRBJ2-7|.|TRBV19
TGTGCCAGTAGCCGATTGACTAGCGGGAGCGAGCAGTACTTC
CASSRLTSGSEQYF
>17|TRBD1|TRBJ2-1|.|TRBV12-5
TGTGCTAGTGGTTTGCGCCCCGACAGGGGGCCAGGGAATGAGCAGTTCTTC
CASGLRPDRGPGNEQFF
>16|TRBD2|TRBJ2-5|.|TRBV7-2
TGTGCCAGCAGCCCCAGTGCGGCTAGCGGACAAGAGACCCAGTACTTC
CASSPSAASGQETQYF
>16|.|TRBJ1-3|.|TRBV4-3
TGCGCCAGCAGCCAGGTTTTAGTAAGCTCTGGAAACACCATATATTTT
CASSQVLVSSGNTIYF
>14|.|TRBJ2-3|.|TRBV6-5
TGTGCCAGCAGTTTAGTACAGGGAACAGATACGCAGTATTTT
CASSLVQGTDTQYF